This T cell receptor beta chain appears in the sequencing data of a study of cytomegalovirus exposure and HLA in healthy donors. About the research overall: Earlier findings included about 120 million unique TCR beta sequences obtained from 170 million or so T cells.

The PCR contained 60 Vbeta and 13 Jbeta primers. Using immunoSEQ multiplex PCR, the repertoire was profiled, and TCRdb retains in-frame clones only, with some absent. The sample consists of some 130,000 clones, about 77% of them appearing once. V lost 2 bases and J 0 bases, leaving 12 bases between the germline ends. The germline V gene encodes CDR1 SGHKS and CDR2 YYEKEE (reference sequence). CDR3 length: 17 amino acids. General study results and limits: Associated with cytomegalovirus, according to the listing, were 150 to 200 TCR beta chains.

Details on this clone: The antigen remains unidentified.

What was sequenced was PBMCs. The source of this sequence is a male donor in good health and CMV-seronegative. This sequence joins TRBV5-5 and TRBJ2-6, with D tentatively TRBD1 (6 bases). Here the CDR3 reads CASSLTGPTSGANVLTF. The CDR3 coding sequence is TGTGCCAGCAGCTTAACAGGGCCCACCTCTGGGGCCAACGTCCTGACTTTC.